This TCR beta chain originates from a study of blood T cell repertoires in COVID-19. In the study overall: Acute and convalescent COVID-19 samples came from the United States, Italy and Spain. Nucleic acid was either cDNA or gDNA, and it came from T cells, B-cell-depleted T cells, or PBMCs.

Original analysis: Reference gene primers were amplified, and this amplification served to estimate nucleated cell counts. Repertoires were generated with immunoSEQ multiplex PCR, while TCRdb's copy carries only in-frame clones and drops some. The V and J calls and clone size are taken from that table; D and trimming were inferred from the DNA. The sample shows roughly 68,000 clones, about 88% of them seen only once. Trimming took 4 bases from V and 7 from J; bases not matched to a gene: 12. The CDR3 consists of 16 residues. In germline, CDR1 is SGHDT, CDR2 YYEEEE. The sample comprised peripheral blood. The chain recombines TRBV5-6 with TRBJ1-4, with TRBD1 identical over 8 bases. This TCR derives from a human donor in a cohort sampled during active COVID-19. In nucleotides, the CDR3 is TGTGCCAGCAGCCGACCCGCGACAGGGGAGGCTGAAAAACTGTTTTTT. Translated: CASSRPATGEAEKLFF.